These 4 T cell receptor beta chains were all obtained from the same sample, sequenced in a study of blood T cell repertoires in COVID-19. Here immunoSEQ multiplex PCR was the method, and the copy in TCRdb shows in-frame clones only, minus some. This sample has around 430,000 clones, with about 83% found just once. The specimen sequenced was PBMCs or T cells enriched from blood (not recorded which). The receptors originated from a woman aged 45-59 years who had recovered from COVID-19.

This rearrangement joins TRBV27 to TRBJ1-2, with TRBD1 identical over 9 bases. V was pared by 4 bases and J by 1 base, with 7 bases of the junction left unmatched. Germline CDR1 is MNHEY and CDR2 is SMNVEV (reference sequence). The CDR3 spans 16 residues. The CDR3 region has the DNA TGTGCCAGCAGTTCCTATACAGGGGGCTATAACTATGGCTACACCTTC. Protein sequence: CASSSYTGGYNYGYTF.

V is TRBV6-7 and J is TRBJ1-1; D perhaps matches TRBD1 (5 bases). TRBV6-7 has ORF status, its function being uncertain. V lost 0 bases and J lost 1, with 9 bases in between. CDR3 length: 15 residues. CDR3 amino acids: CASSYSGGENTEAFF. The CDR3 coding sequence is TGTGCCAGCAGTTACTCGGGGGGGGAGAACACTGAAGCTTTCTTT.

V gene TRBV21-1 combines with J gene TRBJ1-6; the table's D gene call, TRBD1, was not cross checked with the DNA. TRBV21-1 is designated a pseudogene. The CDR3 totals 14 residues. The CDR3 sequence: CASGTTDSRDDLHF. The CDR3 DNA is TGTGCCAGCGGAACTACGGACAGTAGGGACGACCTCCACTTT.

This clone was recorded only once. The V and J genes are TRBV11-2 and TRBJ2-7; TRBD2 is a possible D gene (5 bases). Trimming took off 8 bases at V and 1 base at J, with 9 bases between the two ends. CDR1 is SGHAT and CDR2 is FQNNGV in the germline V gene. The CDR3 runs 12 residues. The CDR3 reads CASSGVSYEQYF. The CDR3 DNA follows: TGTGCCAGCTCCGGGGTGTCCTACGAGCAGTACTTC.